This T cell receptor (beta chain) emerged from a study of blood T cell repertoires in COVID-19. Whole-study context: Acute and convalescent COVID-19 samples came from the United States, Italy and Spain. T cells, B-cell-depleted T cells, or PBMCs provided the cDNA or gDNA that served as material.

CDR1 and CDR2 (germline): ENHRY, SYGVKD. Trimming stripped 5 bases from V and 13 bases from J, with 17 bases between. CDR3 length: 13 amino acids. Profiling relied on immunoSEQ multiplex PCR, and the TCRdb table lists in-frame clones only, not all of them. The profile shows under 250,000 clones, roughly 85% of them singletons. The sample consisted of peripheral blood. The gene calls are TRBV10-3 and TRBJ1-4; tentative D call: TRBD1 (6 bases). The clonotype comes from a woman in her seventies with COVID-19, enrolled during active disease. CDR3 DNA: TGTGCCATCAGTAACTCCGGGGACATGAGACTGTTTTTT. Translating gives CAISNSGDMRLFF.